The rows below give T cell receptor beta chains drawn from one sample of a study of T cell repertoires in cytomegalovirus infection. What these receptors recognize is not known. TCRdb re-analysed the reads in MiXCR, keeping a single row per CDR3 protein. The table includes under 850,000 distinct CDR3 sequences, about 33% detected once. This specimen consisted of cultured PBMCs, obtained from culture after CMV antigen stimulation. The receptors here all came from a human donor in good health (CMV status not recorded). Some clones in this sample may be carry-over from other donors' samples. The CDR3 runs from the conserved cysteine through the conserved F or W. The D gene is left open where the match is weak. Only part of the rows carry a size: once, few, many, or a class if the clone is expanded.

v_gene: TRBV4-1
d_gene: -
j_gene: TRBJ1-5
abundance: -
CDR3nt: TGCGCCAGCAGCCAAGATCTGAGGGCCCCAAGAAGTTTT
CDR3aa: CASSQDLRAPRSF

v_gene: TRBV7-6
d_gene: -
j_gene: TRBJ2-3
abundance: -
CDR3nt: TGTGCCAGCAGCTTAGCGCGGCAGTCGGATACGCAGTATTTT
CDR3aa: CASSLARQSDTQYF

v_gene: TRBV11-1
d_gene: -
j_gene: TRBJ2-3
abundance: few
CDR3nt: TGTGCCAGCGCAGGAGGGGTTAGCACAGATACGCAGTATTTT
CDR3aa: CASAGGVSTDTQYF

v_gene: TRBV6-1
d_gene: -
j_gene: TRBJ1-2
abundance: few
CDR3nt: TGTGCCAGCAGTGAAGATGCAGGGGCTCCCGGCTACACCTTC
CDR3aa: CASSEDAGAPGYTF

v_gene: TRBV7-8
d_gene: -
j_gene: TRBJ2-7
abundance: many
CDR3nt: TGTGCCAGCAGCTTATCTCTCGCGGGGTACGAGCAGTACTTC
CDR3aa: CASSLSLAGYEQYF

v_gene: TRBV2
d_gene: -
j_gene: TRBJ1-5
abundance: -
CDR3nt: TGTGCCAGCAGGAGGGCGCAGGGTACGGGCAATCAGCCCCAGCATTTT
CDR3aa: CASRRAQGTGNQPQHF

v_gene: TRBV7-2
d_gene: -
j_gene: TRBJ1-3
abundance: -
CDR3nt: TGTGCCAGCAGCCCCGTCTCACGTAACACCATATATTTT
CDR3aa: CASSPVSRNTIYF

v_gene: TRBV12-3/TRBV12-4
d_gene: -
j_gene: TRBJ1-1
abundance: few
CDR3nt: TGTGCCAGCAGTCCCAGGGATTGGAACACTGAAGCTTTCTTT
CDR3aa: CASSPRDWNTEAFF

v_gene: TRBV6-2/TRBV6-3
d_gene: TRBD1
j_gene: TRBJ1-6
abundance: few
CDR3nt: TGTGCCAGCAGCCCCCTTTGGACAGGGGGTGACCAACGCTCACCCCTCCACTTT
CDR3aa: CASSPLWTGGDQRSPLHF

v_gene: TRBV19
d_gene: -
j_gene: TRBJ1-1
abundance: -
CDR3nt: TGTGCCAGTTCGTGGTCGGCTGAAGCTTTCTTT
CDR3aa: CASSWSAEAFF

v_gene: TRBV20-1
d_gene: -
j_gene: TRBJ2-6
abundance: once
CDR3nt: TGCAGTGCTCCCGAAGGCGGGGCCAACGTCCTGACTTTC
CDR3aa: CSAPEGGANVLTF

v_gene: TRBV20-1
d_gene: -
j_gene: TRBJ2-7
abundance: -
CDR3nt: TGCAGTGCTTCGTCCCGATCCCTCTACGAGCAGTACTTC
CDR3aa: CSASSRSLYEQYF

v_gene: TRBV20-1
d_gene: -
j_gene: TRBJ1-3
abundance: -
CDR3nt: TGCAGTGTGGGGACTTACTCTGGAAACACCATATATTTT
CDR3aa: CSVGTYSGNTIYF

v_gene: TRBV6-5
d_gene: -
j_gene: TRBJ1-5
abundance: -
CDR3nt: TGTGCCAGCAGATCAGTCGGAGCGATAGGGAATCAGCCCCAGCATTTT
CDR3aa: CASRSVGAIGNQPQHF

v_gene: TRBV18
d_gene: -
j_gene: TRBJ2-1
abundance: once
CDR3nt: TGTGCCAGCTCCTCCGGACTGGCTAATTACAATGAGCAGTTCTTC
CDR3aa: CASSSGLANYNEQFF

v_gene: TRBV11-2
d_gene: -
j_gene: TRBJ1-4
abundance: few
CDR3nt: TGTGCCAGCAGCTTAACTACAGGTTCAATGCTGGAAAAACTGTTTTTT
CDR3aa: CASSLTTGSMLEKLFF

v_gene: TRBV7-2
d_gene: -
j_gene: TRBJ1-6
abundance: few
CDR3nt: TGTGCCAGCAGCCCAACGACAGAGAGTTATAATTCACCCCTCCACTTT
CDR3aa: CASSPTTESYNSPLHF

v_gene: TRBV24-1
d_gene: -
j_gene: TRBJ2-3
abundance: -
CDR3nt: TGTGCCACCAGTGATCCGAGGTCTGGAGATACGCAGTATTTT
CDR3aa: CATSDPRSGDTQYF

v_gene: TRBV6-1
d_gene: -
j_gene: TRBJ2-1
abundance: few
CDR3nt: TGTGCCAGCAGTTACGTGGGCCAAGCAGTCTCCTACAATGAGCAGTTCTTC
CDR3aa: CASSYVGQAVSYNEQFF

v_gene: TRBV20-1
d_gene: -
j_gene: TRBJ1-6
abundance: -
CDR3nt: TGCAGTGCTAGAGGACGAGCGGGGCCAGACTCCTATAATTCACCCCTCCACTTT
CDR3aa: CSARGRAGPDSYNSPLHF

v_gene: TRBV12-3/TRBV12-4
d_gene: -
j_gene: TRBJ2-5
abundance: once
CDR3nt: TGTGCCAGCAGCCTTAACAGGGTACGGGAGACCCAGTACTTC
CDR3aa: CASSLNRVRETQYF

v_gene: TRBV12-5
d_gene: TRBD1
j_gene: TRBJ2-3
abundance: few
CDR3nt: TGTGCTAGTGGTTTGGTCCTTAGACAGGGGGCCGATACGCAGTATTTT
CDR3aa: CASGLVLRQGADTQYF

v_gene: TRBV7-2
d_gene: -
j_gene: TRBJ2-3
abundance: -
CDR3nt: TGTGCCAGCAGCTTAGAAGTGTGGAGACTAGGCCCAGATACGCAGTATTTT
CDR3aa: CASSLEVWRLGPDTQYF

v_gene: TRBV7-9
d_gene: -
j_gene: TRBJ2-1
abundance: few
CDR3nt: TGTGCCAGCAGCATCCGATACGGCGGGCAGTTCTTC
CDR3aa: CASSIRYGGQFF

v_gene: TRBV7-8
d_gene: TRBD2
j_gene: TRBJ2-3
abundance: few
CDR3nt: TGTGCCAGCAGCTCCGGGACTAGCGGGGGGTCCACAGATACGCAGTATTTT
CDR3aa: CASSSGTSGGSTDTQYF

v_gene: TRBV6-1
d_gene: -
j_gene: TRBJ1-2
abundance: few
CDR3nt: TGTGCCAGTATAGTCAGCGACTATGGCTACACCTTC
CDR3aa: CASIVSDYGYTF

v_gene: TRBV27
d_gene: TRBD2
j_gene: TRBJ2-5
abundance: once
CDR3nt: TGTGCCAGCAGGGCCTGGGGGGGGGAGACCCAGTACTTC
CDR3aa: CASRAWGGETQYF

v_gene: TRBV20-1
d_gene: -
j_gene: TRBJ2-7
abundance: -
CDR3nt: TGCAGTGCTAGAACGGGGACCTCCTACGAGCAGTACTTC
CDR3aa: CSARTGTSYEQYF